One sample yielded the 29 T cell receptor beta chains listed below, sequenced in a study of blood T cell repertoires in COVID-19. Measured with immunoSEQ multiplex PCR; TCRdb has only the in-frame clones, and not every one. The sample yields roughly 150,000 clones, about 90% seen once. Input material: peripheral blood. Receptors were obtained from a woman older than 75 with acute or convalescent COVID-19.

The V gene is TRBV11-2, the J gene TRBJ1-2; D is unclear. In germline, CDR1 is SGHAT, CDR2 FQNNGV. The CDR3 covers 12 residues. The ends were cut back, 1 base at V and 4 bases at J, with 4 bases in the middle. Here the CDR3 DNA reads TGTGCCAGCAGCTTAGCCAGCTATGGCTACACCTTC. This codes for CASSLASYGYTF.

This clone was observed a handful of times. The chain is built from TRBV30 and TRBJ1-2, with 7 bases identical to TRBD1. The CDR3 covers 12 residues. With V trimmed by 5 bases and J by 2 bases, 2 bases remained unmatched. Germline values: CDR1 GTSNPN, CDR2 SVGIG (reference sequence). CDR3 coding DNA: TGTGCCTGGTGGGACAGAAACTATGGCTACACCTTC. Its translation: CAWWDRNYGYTF.

The chain couples TRBV9 to TRBJ1-1, with 11 bases that match TRBD1. The CDR3 totals 17 residues. J lost 1 base, V lost 3 bases, and 8 bases had no gene match. From germline, CDR1 is SGDLS and CDR2 YYNGEE. In DNA, the CDR3 is TGTGCCAGCAGCGAAGGAGGGACAGGGGGAAAGAACACTGAAGCTTTCTTT. Protein product: CASSEGGTGGKNTEAFF.

The rearrangement uses TRBV27 and TRBJ1-1, with a possible D match to TRBD1 (5 bases). Germline V gene sequence: CDR1 MNHEY, CDR2 SMNVEV (reference sequence). V lost 6 bases and J lost 5, with 19 bases in between. This CDR3 has 15 residues. The CDR3 nucleotides are TGTGCCAGCAGACCTCTCAGGGTCCGTAAAACTGAAGCTTTCTTT. Protein product: CASRPLRVRKTEAFF.

This clone was found once. V and J are TRBV19 and TRBJ1-3; unclear D gene. The CDR3 runs 15 residues. The V and J ends lost 4 bases and 0 bases respectively, with 10 bases between them. Germline V gene lookup returns CDR1 LNHDA and CDR2 SQIVND (reference sequence). The CDR3 spells CASSKLPGSGNTIYF. The CDR3 DNA follows: TGTGCCAGTAGTAAGCTTCCCGGCTCTGGAAACACCATATATTTT.

This clone was found once. Other DNA sequences in the same sample also yield this CDR3. The chain has TRBV18 and TRBJ2-3; TRBD1 aligns across 9 bases. Germline V gene lookup returns CDR1 KGHSH and CDR2 LQKENI. V lost 2 bases and J lost 2; bases outside the gene matches: 2. The CDR3 extends over 15 amino acids. CDR3 sequence: CASSPGQGNTDTQYF. For the CDR3, the DNA is TGTGCCAGCTCACCAGGACAGGGGAACACAGATACGCAGTATTTT.

V gene TRBV20-1 combines with J gene TRBJ1-1; the D is unclear. Germline CDR1 and CDR2: DFQATT and SNEGSKA (reference sequence). Between the trimmed V and J ends, which lost 3 bases and 6 bases, there was a span of 11 bases. CDR3 length equals 12 residues. CDR3 DNA: TGCAGTGCTAGTTCCGGTCACGCTGAAGCTTTCTTT. Translating gives CSASSGHAEAFF.

In regard to this clone: At one boundary the junction diverges from the germline segment, which might be a read error. CDR3 nucleotides: TGTGCCAGCAGCCGGACTAGCGGGGGGTCTGGTGCAAGAATCTTC. Protein: CASSRTSGGSGARIF. J is TRBJ2-1 and V is TRBV5-4, with 14 bases aligning to TRBD2. Germline assignment: CDR1 SGHNT and CDR2 YYREEE (reference sequence). The CDR3 spans 15 residues.

The chain links TRBV5-1 to TRBJ2-7; 10 positions match TRBD1. The germline gives CDR1 SGHRS, CDR2 YFSETQ. CDR3 length equals 12 residues. Losses at the gene ends were 3 bases for V and 7 bases for J; bases not matched to a gene: 1. The CDR3 region has the DNA TGCGCCAGCAGCTGGACAGGGGGAGAGCAGTACTTC. Protein sequence: CASSWTGGEQYF.

This clone was seen only once. V and J are TRBV7-9 and TRBJ1-2; TRBD1 aligns across 7 bases. J gave up 2 bases and V 5 bases, and 2 bases lay outside the gene matches. The germline V gene encodes CDR1 SEHNR and CDR2 FQNEAQ (reference sequence). The CDR3 length is 13 residues. The CDR3 nucleotides are TGTGCCAGCAGCCCGGGACAGAACTATGGCTACACCTTC. Protein sequence: CASSPGQNYGYTF.

The rearrangement links TRBV7-3 to TRBJ2-1, with D maybe TRBD1 (5 bases). Trimming left V 2 bases short and J 10 bases short, with 18 bases between. The CDR3 is 15 amino acids. From germline, CDR1 is SGHTA and CDR2 FQGTGA. The CDR3 DNA reads TGTGCCAGCAGCTTACAATCAGGACAATACCGAGAGCAGTTCTTC. It codes for CASSLQSGQYREQFF.

The rearrangement joins TRBV24-1 to TRBJ2-2; the D gene is possibly TRBD1 (5 bases). The CDR3 consists of 12 residues. Per germline, CDR1 KGHDR and CDR2 SFDVKD. Deletions cut 7 bases from V and 5 bases from J, with 7 bases between. CDR3 DNA sequence: TGTGCCACCAGAGGGGCGACCGGGGAGCTGTTTTTT. Protein product: CATRGATGELFF.

J is TRBJ1-2 and V is TRBV5-5, with D maybe TRBD1 (6 bases). This CDR3 region has 14 residues. In germline, CDR1 is SGHKS, CDR2 YYEKEE (reference sequence). Between the trimmed V and J ends, which lost 2 bases and 5 bases, there was a span of 13 bases. Written as DNA, the CDR3 is TGTGCCAGCAGCTTCCCGACAGGCTCTTATGGCTACACCTTC. This translates into CASSFPTGSYGYTF.

The V call is TRBV3-1 (or the pseudogene TRBV3-2), the J call TRBJ1-2, with D possibly being TRBD1 (5 bases). Trimming took 4 bases from V and 2 from J, leaving 14 bases between them. Germline assignment: CDR1 LGHDT and CDR2 YNNKEL (reference sequence). The CDR3 totals 15 residues. As DNA, the CDR3 is TGTGCCAGCAGCCTAGGCGGGGGAGAGAACTATGGCTACACCTTC. The encoded protein is CASSLGGGENYGYTF.

V and J are TRBV29-1 and TRBJ2-1; perhaps TRBD1 as D (6 bases). The CDR3 is 13 residues long. The V and J ends lost 3 bases and 5 bases respectively, with 11 bases between them. CDR1 and CDR2 from the germline V gene are SQVTM and ANQGSEA. The CDR3 DNA reads as TGCAGCGTTGATGTGGGGGCCGACAATGAGCAGTTCTTC. Translation: CSVDVGADNEQFF.

This clone appeared a single time. The rearrangement links TRBV10-3 to TRBJ1-2, with D uncertain. Germline CDR1 reads ENHRY; CDR2 reads SYGVKD. Trimming pared 3 bases from V and 8 bases from J, leaving 19 bases between. The CDR3 is made up of 15 amino acids. This CDR3 reads CAISDLGGGPLGYTF. CDR3 nucleotide sequence: TGTGCCATCAGTGACCTTGGTGGAGGGCCACTAGGCTACACCTTC.

About this clone: This specimen includes other DNA sequences encoding the same CDR3. This sequence joins TRBV5-1 and TRBJ2-7, with D unresolved. The V gene's germline CDR1 is SGHRS and CDR2 YFSETQ. The CDR3 consists of 13 residues. The V end was cut by 0 bases, the J end by 4 bases, with 8 bases between. The CDR3: CASSLGPAYEQYF. CDR3 nucleotide sequence: TGCGCCAGCAGCTTGGGGCCAGCGTACGAGCAGTACTTC. Full variable domain (missing parts from reference TRBV5-1 and TRBJ2-7): KAGVTQTPRYLIKTRGQQVTLSCSPISGHRSVSWYQQTPGQGLQFLFEYFSETQRNKGNFPGRFSGRQFSNSRSEMNVSTLELGDSALYLCASSLGPAYEQYFGPGTRLTVT.

The chain recombines TRBV6-5 with TRBJ1-6, with D possibly matching TRBD1 (5 bases). The CDR3 loop spans 14 amino acids. V lost 7 bases and J 3 bases, leaving 10 bases between the germline ends. CDR1 and CDR2 from the germline V gene are MNHEY and SVGAGI. The CDR3 sequence: CASKLDIYNSPLHF. The CDR3 nucleotides read TGTGCCAGCAAATTGGACATCTATAATTCACCCCTCCACTTT.

A note on this clone: At the DNA level, this CDR3 is encoded by other sequences in the same sample as well. The chain couples TRBV6-2 or TRBV6-3 to TRBJ1-1; D is unclear. V lost 0 bases and J lost 6, with 8 bases in between. Looked up from germline, CDR1 is MNHEY and CDR2 is SVGEGT. The length of the CDR3 is 13 residues. The CDR3 reads CASSYSRGSEAFF. The CDR3, as DNA: TGTGCCAGCAGTTACTCGAGAGGTTCTGAAGCTTTCTTT.

This sequence joins TRBV6-2 or TRBV6-3 and TRBJ2-7, with 11 positions matching TRBD1. In germline, CDR1 is MNHEY, CDR2 SVGEGT. CDR3 size: 24 residues. Trimming removed 6 bases from V and 2 bases from J; junction bases left unmatched: 33. The CDR3 spells CASSPALGQGARSVRVRVTYEQYF. CDR3 in DNA: TGTGCCAGCAGCCCGGCCTTAGGACAGGGGGCGCGTTCGGTACGGGTCCGGGTTACCTACGAGCAGTACTTC.

The CDR3 loop is CASTSGGLAGGLSDEQFF. DNA of the CDR3: TGCGCCAGCACCTCGGGTGGACTAGCGGGGGGGCTTAGCGATGAGCAGTTCTTC. The rearrangement links TRBV5-1 to TRBJ2-1, with 15 nucleotides matching TRBD2. The CDR3 contains 18 residues. After removal of 6 bases from V and 8 bases from J, the junction contained 15 bases not matched to a gene. In germline, CDR1 is SGHRS, CDR2 YFSETQ.

The rearrangement links TRBV7-3 to TRBJ2-5; 9 bases fit TRBD2. Germline V lookup: CDR1 SGHTA, CDR2 FQGTGA. Trimming removed 3 bases from V and 4 bases from J; junction bases left unmatched: 6. The CDR3 runs to 15 residues. CDR3 sequence: CASSFQRGAGETQYF. CDR3 DNA sequence: TGTGCCAGCAGCTTCCAGCGGGGGGCCGGAGAGACCCAGTACTTC.

This chain connects TRBV18 to TRBJ2-5; possible D gene TRBD1, 6 bases. This CDR3 spans 16 amino acids. Germline assignment: CDR1 KGHSH and CDR2 LQKENI. Trimming shortened V by 1 base and J by 5 bases, and 17 bases separated the two germline ends. The CDR3, as DNA: TGTGCCAGCTCACCACTAGCCGAACAGGGTAGGGAGACCCAGTACTTC. Protein sequence: CASSPLAEQGRETQYF. The full variable domain, completed using reference TRBV18 and TRBJ2-5, is NAGVMQNPRHLVRRRGQEARLRCSPMKGHSHVYWYRQLPEEGLKFMVYLQKENIIDESGMPKERFSAEFPKEGPSILRIQQVVRGDSAAYFCASSPLAEQGRETQYFGPGTRLLVL.

V is TRBV19 and J is TRBJ1-1; weak D call: TRBD1 (5 bases). Deletions cut 6 bases from V and 0 bases from J, with 11 bases between. CDR1 and CDR2 (germline): LNHDA, SQIVND (reference sequence). CDR3 size: 14 residues. The CDR3 bases are TGTGCCAGTAGGCAGGGACTAATGAACACTGAAGCTTTCTTT. Translating gives CASRQGLMNTEAFF.

This chain connects TRBV2 to TRBJ1-1; D is ambiguous. The V gene lost 8 bases and the J gene lost 1 base, with 11 bases spanning the gap. This CDR3 is 13 amino acids long. Germline CDR1 and CDR2: SNHLY and FYNNEI. The CDR3 region has the DNA TGTGCCAGCGCCAAGGAGGCGAACACTGAAGCTTTCTTT. Translating it yields CASAKEANTEAFF.

The V call is TRBV5-1, the J call TRBJ2-5, with D maybe TRBD1 (6 bases). CDR1 is SGHRS, CDR2 YFSETQ, per germline. This CDR3 region has 13 residues. V shed 0 bases and J shed 4 bases, with 7 bases lying between them. CDR3 bases: TGCGCCAGCAGCTTGGGAGGGGGAGAGACCCAGTACTTC. This gives the protein CASSLGGGETQYF.

The chain has TRBV5-1 and TRBJ1-2; TRBD1 aligns across 8 bases. CDR3 length: 15 residues. The V segment lost 6 bases and the J segment 6 bases; nucleotides outside the gene matches: 13. CDR1 is SGHRS and CDR2 is YFSETQ in the germline V gene. The CDR3 loop reads CASTAGQGTSDGYTF. CDR3 bases: TGCGCCAGCACCGCCGGACAGGGCACTTCGGATGGCTACACCTTC.

The genes are TRBV7-9 and TRBJ1-1; 8 bases are a match to TRBD1. Germline trimming cut 4 bases from V and 1 base from J; bases unmatched to any gene: 5. Per germline, CDR1 SEHNR and CDR2 FQNEAQ (reference sequence). The CDR3 runs to 15 residues. The CDR3 bases are TGTGCCAGCAGCTCGGACAGGGAGGGGAACACTGAAGCTTTCTTT. Translation gives CASSSDREGNTEAFF.

The chain couples TRBV5-8 to TRBJ2-3, with TRBD2 as a possible D gene (6 bases). Per the germline V gene, CDR1 is SGHTS and CDR2 is YDEGEE. The CDR3 is 17 residues long. V was shortened by 2 bases and J by 1 base, with 17 bases between the two germline ends. The CDR3 DNA reads TGTGCCAGCAGCTTCCATATAGCGGACACGGGCACAGATACGCAGTATTTT. It codes for CASSFHIADTGTDTQYF.